The clone carrying this T cell receptor (beta chain) was seen only a few times. Its antigen is not known. These data originate in a study of regulatory T cells. General study results and limits: Hydrophobic residues at CDR3 positions 6 and 7 were enriched in conventional CD4+ T cells of CD3G-deficient patients.

The J segment lost 5 bases and the V segment lost 0 bases, leaving 7 bases of the junction unmatched. The length of the CDR3 is 15 residues. The V gene's germline CDR1 is SGHRS and CDR2 YFSETQ. A couple of CD3G-deficient patients had more severe autoimmunity; all had some. Amplification used 52 TRBV primers and 13 TRBJ primers. Using immunoSEQ multiplex PCR, the repertoire was profiled, and TCRdb retains in-frame clones only, with some absent. This table holds more than 15,000 clones, approximately 80% found once. This chain links TRBV5-1 with TRBJ2-7; 8 bases map to TRBD1. Sequencing used conventional CD4+ T cells sorted from blood. The source of this sequence is a person aged 30 to 39 with CD3G deficiency. CDR3 DNA sequence: TGCGCCAGCAGCTTGGGGACAGGGTTTAGTAACGAGCAGTACTTC. Residues: CASSLGTGFSNEQYF.